This is a list of T cell receptor beta chains from one sample in a study of blood T cell repertoires in COVID-19. Method: immunoSEQ multiplex PCR; TCRdb's copy keeps in-frame clones and lacks some. The data show around 300,000 clones, around 90% seen once. The sample taken for sequencing was peripheral blood. The receptors originated from a man aged 18 to 35 with active or convalescent COVID-19. Both conserved end residues are part of each CDR3. D genes are given only for firm matches. Some rows have no size entry. The others give once, few or many, or a class for an expanded clone.

D: TRBD1
size: .
V: TRBV2
J: TRBJ1-2
CDR3: CASSTTGLYGYTF
DNA: TGTGCCAGCAGCACGACAGGGCTGTATGGCTACACCTTC

D: .
size: .
V: TRBV6-1
J: TRBJ1-4
CDR3: CASSEDAGGNEKLFF
DNA: TGTGCCAGCAGTGAAGACGCAGGCGGGAATGAAAAACTGTTTTTT

D: .
size: .
V: TRBV6-1
J: TRBJ2-7
CDR3: CASNEAGSPSYEQYF
DNA: TGTGCCAGCAATGAAGCGGGCAGCCCCTCCTACGAGCAGTACTTC

D: .
size: .
V: TRBV4-3
J: TRBJ2-5
CDR3: CASSQSPSVREETQYF
DNA: TGCGCCAGCAGCCAATCCCCGAGCGTGAGAGAAGAGACCCAGTACTTC

D: .
size: .
V: TRBV5-1
J: TRBJ1-2
CDR3: CASTVGVGGAYGYTF
DNA: TGCGCCAGCACCGTGGGGGTTGGAGGGGCCTATGGCTACACCTTC

D: TRBD2
size: .
V: TRBV15
J: TRBJ2-1
CDR3: CATTGGLAAYNEQFF
DNA: TGTGCCACCACCGGGGGACTAGCGGCCTACAATGAGCAGTTCTTC

D: TRBD2
size: .
V: TRBV7-9
J: TRBJ2-7
CDR3: CASSLGTAGGEQYF
DNA: TGTGCCAGCAGCTTGGGGACAGCGGGGGGCGAGCAGTACTTC

D: TRBD1
size: few
V: TRBV29-1
J: TRBJ1-2
CDR3: CSGWTGIEEGYTF
DNA: TGCAGCGGTTGGACAGGTATCGAGGAGGGCTACACCTTC

D: TRBD2
size: few
V: TRBV7-3
J: TRBJ2-1
CDR3: CASSRSGERNEQFF
DNA: TGTGCCAGCAGTCGTAGCGGGGAAAGGAATGAGCAGTTCTTC

D: .
size: .
V: TRBV4-2
J: TRBJ2-7
CDR3: CASSPRTIPSYEQYF
DNA: TGTGCCAGCAGCCCCAGGACTATCCCCAGCTACGAGCAGTACTTC

D: .
size: once
V: TRBV12-5
J: TRBJ2-5
CDR3: CASGSQGQETQYF
DNA: TGTGCTAGTGGTAGCCAGGGACAAGAGACCCAGTACTTC

D: .
size: .
V: TRBV4-1
J: TRBJ1-4
CDR3: CASSHESSVPGGEKLFF
DNA: TGCGCCAGCAGCCATGAATCTTCGGTACCGGGTGGGGAAAAACTGTTTTTT

D: .
size: .
V: TRBV4-3
J: TRBJ1-6
CDR3: CASSQEWRGSSPLHF
DNA: TGCGCCAGCAGCCAAGAATGGAGGGGTAGTTCACCCCTCCACTTT

D: .
size: .
V: TRBV24-1
J: TRBJ1-5
CDR3: CATSDRKRRSNQPQHF
DNA: TGTGCCACCAGTGACCGTAAACGGAGAAGCAATCAGCCCCAGCATTTT

D: TRBD1
size: .
V: TRBV10-3
J: TRBJ2-7
CDR3: CAIRQGAEEQYF
DNA: TGTGCCATCAGACAGGGGGCAGAAGAGCAGTACTTC

D: .
size: .
V: TRBV21-1
J: TRBJ2-7
CDR3: CASSKATGGNEQYF
DNA: TGTGCCAGCAGCAAAGCGACAGGAGGAAACGAGCAGTACTTC

D: .
size: .
V: TRBV2
J: TRBJ1-5
CDR3: CATKGGPDPTQPQHF
DNA: TGTGCCACCAAGGGGGGGCCCGACCCCACCCAGCCCCAGCATTTT

D: .
size: .
V: TRBV14
J: TRBJ1-4
CDR3: CASSQQEYNEKLFF
DNA: TGTGCCAGCAGCCAACAGGAATATAATGAAAAACTGTTTTTT

D: .
size: .
V: TRBV5-1
J: TRBJ1-1
CDR3: CASSLVAAMNTEAFF
DNA: TGCGCCAGCAGCTTGGTGGCGGCTATGAACACTGAAGCTTTCTTT

D: TRBD2
size: .
V: TRBV27
J: TRBJ2-1
CDR3: CASSLAGGHNEQFF
DNA: TGTGCCAGCAGTCTAGCGGGGGGCCACAATGAGCAGTTCTTC

D: TRBD1
size: .
V: TRBV10-3
J: TRBJ1-5
CDR3: CAIGQEGADGNQPQHF
DNA: TGTGCCATCGGACAGGAGGGGGCCGATGGCAATCAGCCCCAGCATTTT

D: .
size: .
V: TRBV2
J: TRBJ1-4
CDR3: CASIPPGRSGEKLFF
DNA: TGTGCCAGCATCCCCCCGGGAAGGTCGGGAGAAAAACTGTTTTTT

D: .
size: .
V: TRBV9
J: TRBJ1-2
CDR3: CASSVDVKGDYTF
DNA: TGTGCCAGCAGCGTAGATGTGAAAGGGGACTACACCTTC

D: .
size: .
V: TRBV4-1
J: TRBJ1-1
CDR3: CASSQELGSTEAFF
DNA: TGCGCCAGCAGCCAAGAACTAGGCTCCACTGAAGCTTTCTTT